This record looks at one T cell receptor (beta chain) sequence and its context. Its antigen is unknown. TCRdb re-called the 5' RACE reads through MiXCR, storing one row per CDR3 protein. Here the sample spans 1.5 million or so distinct CDR3 sequences, roughly 35% being singletons. The V and J ends lost 7 bases and 7 bases respectively, with 19 bases between them. The CDR3 is 13 amino acids. Germline CDR1 is SQVTM and CDR2 is ANQGSEA. This entry comes from a study of identical twins. The study, taken as a whole, reports: Researchers caution that invariant MAIT and iNKT cells could partly confound zero-insertion analyses.

This TCR was recovered from a newborn girl in good health. Sequenced: cord blood. The chain recombines TRBV29-1 with TRBJ1-2; D is unclear. CDR3 sequence reads: CSAGGRPTGGYTF. The CDR3 DNA reads TGCAGCGCCGGTGGCAGGCCGACGGGTGGCTACACCTTC.